The present entry profiles one TCR beta chain with its context. Its antigen is unknown. No base quality values were provided; no much bigger clone lies one nucleotide off. The data were taken from a study of T cell responses to AZD1222 COVID-19 vaccine (dated by TCRdb to the early 2020s). At the level of the whole study: TCR sequencing covered fewer than 250 trial participants: 207 given two doses of AZD1222 and 26 given two doses of MenACWY control vaccine. Enrollment into the trials was organized by age into subgroups of 18-55, 56-69 and 70-plus years, and those subgroups contained about 160, 30 and 59 TCR-sequenced participants, respectively.

Per the germline V gene (reference sequence), GTSNPN is the CDR1 and SVGIG is the CDR2. The V end loses 0 bases and the J end loses 5 bases, and a stretch of 8 bases separates them. There are 14 amino acids in the CDR3, from cysteine to phenylalanine inclusive. Only the CDR3 portion is preserved as DNA: 42 bases, with reading frame beginning at the first base. The CDR3 regions of human TCRbeta chains were subjected to immunosequencing. As for the original processing: Repertoire TCRs were checked for matches against a reference library of SARS-CoV-2-specific TCRs that had been generated using the MIRA antigen-specificity platform. Breadth meant the fraction of unique TCRs that were SARS-CoV-2-associated, whereas depth meant the fraction of total T cells that were SARS-CoV-2-associated. Using the MIRA data, each spike-specific TCR was mapped to the spike region that the TCR reacts to and placed in a CD4 or CD8 class. Log10-transformed breadth and depth values were compared by one-way ANOVA with Sidak's multiple comparisons tests. The table was pulled from immuneACCESS by TCRdb, which kept in-frame rearrangements only. Such tables lose some clones; where checked, under half of the loss comes from unresolved V genes, and the rest has no known cause. That table furnishes V, J and clone size, whereas the DNA furnished D and trimming. The sample table contains 75,000 to 95,000 clones; only one count was recorded for 75% to 95% of them. More than 25% of the sample goes to the ten largest clones.

Overall study outcomes, separate from this receptor: In the small 56-69-year group, the increase in depth fell short of significance, most likely because of low power. Only five or six AZD1222 recipients were SARS-CoV-2 seropositive at baseline, limiting conclusions about previously exposed vaccinees. The whole spike protein was spanned by vaccine-associated CD4 TCRs, and dominant responses were seen in regions 160-218 and 743-854. Because no samples from the day 14 peak response were available, repertoires could be characterized only after the peak T cell response. Reportedly, almost half of the unique spike-specific TCRs recognized epitopes lying outside the regions that are mutated in the B.1.351 and B.1.1.7 variants. After two AZD1222 doses, spike-specific TCR breadth and depth were significantly higher than at day 0 and than in MenACWY recipients. Participants were mostly white British and included more females than males, and it was suggested by the authors that clonal diversity may have been underestimated.

The time point label on this specimen signifies: about 28 days (+/-7) after the second vaccine dose. AZD1222 recipients with second doses at about 4 weeks or about 12 weeks were pooled, because spike-specific TCR depth and breadth did not differ between schedules. Samples from vaccinated people were obtained from the UK trials COV001 and COV002, which included a single-blind randomized controlled phase 2/3 trial of AZD1222 (ChAdOx1 nCoV-19) in healthy adults. For TCRbeta chain sequencing, PBMC samples were collected from trial participants at day 0 and at day 28 after the second dose. This TCR was recovered from an adult who received the AZD1222 COVID-19 vaccine. Sequences were derived from peripheral blood, sampled 28 days after the second AZD1222 dose. The chain employs TRBV30 and TRBJ1-6; no confident D gene assignment can be made. The CDR3 region: CAWSVGGDNSPLHF. The DNA reads as follows: TGTGCCTGGAGTGTAGGTGGTGATAATTCACCCCTCCACTTT.